The 14 T cell receptor beta chains listed next were all sequenced from one sample in a study of CXCR3-negative and CXCR3-positive naive CD8 T cells. The method, 5' RACE with UMI labels, was used to prepare the TRB cDNA libraries. TCRdb re-analyzed the 5' RACE reads; it lists each CDR3 protein once, without DNA. In total, the table holds about 39,000 distinct CDR3 sequences. The sequencing sample was made of memory CD8+ T cells from blood. Source of these receptors: a human donor in good health. Some clones in this sample may be carry-over from other donors' samples.

The CDR3 loop reads CASSLYTGGNEQFF. This chain connects TRBV6-5 to TRBJ2-1; TCRdb proposes TRBD1, but this gene call is untestable without DNA. The CDR3 length is 14 residues. Germline loops: CDR1 MNHEY, CDR2 SVGAGI.

The rearrangement links TRBV4-1 to TRBJ2-5; TCRdb designates TRBD2, a call that cannot be tested without DNA. Germline CDR1 is MGHRA and CDR2 is YSYEKL. There are 16 residues in the CDR3. CDR3 loop: CASSQWTSGEQETQYF.

CDR3: CASRPGGYGYTF. The V gene is TRBV28, the J gene TRBJ1-2; TCRdb designates TRBD1, a call that cannot be tested without DNA. This CDR3 comprises 12 residues. CDR1 is MDHEN, CDR2 SYDVKM, per germline.

The chain carries TRBV20-1 and TRBJ1-1; the D gene TCRdb calls, TRBD1, cannot be checked with no DNA. This CDR3 contains 14 residues. Germline V CDR1 and CDR2: DFQATT, SNEGSKA (reference sequence). The CDR3 sequence: CSARGSAGGTEAFF.

The chain recombines TRBV28 with TRBJ2-7; TCRdb selects TRBD2, and the lack of DNA leaves this call unchecked. The CDR3 spans 18 residues. The germline gives CDR1 MDHEN, CDR2 SYDVKM. The CDR3 here is CASRRGLAGGSLSYEQYF.

The genes are TRBV5-1 and TRBJ2-5; there is no DNA to check the TCRdb D call of TRBD1. The CDR3 loop spans 16 amino acids. Germline assignment: CDR1 SGHRS and CDR2 YFSETQ. The CDR3 reads CASSKPGQGVQETQYF.

The J gene is TRBJ2-6, the V gene TRBV4-3; the TRBD1 assignment by TCRdb is unverifiable without DNA. In germline, CDR1 is LGHNA, CDR2 YSLEER. The CDR3 extends over 18 amino acids. Here the CDR3 reads CASSQGGQGPSGANVLTF.

The CDR3 reads CSVTRTGTGTDTQYF. The chain couples TRBV29-1 to TRBJ2-3; TCRdb's D gene call, TRBD1, goes unchecked for lack of DNA. The CDR3 totals 15 residues. Germline CDR1 is SQVTM and CDR2 is ANQGSEA.

The rearrangement joins TRBV5-1 to TRBJ2-5; TCRdb proposes TRBD2, but this gene call is untestable without DNA. CDR3 size: 16 residues. CDR1 and CDR2 from the germline V gene are SGHRS and YFSETQ. The CDR3 here is CASGRGLAGPQATQYF.

The chain has TRBV18 and TRBJ2-1; TCRdb gives TRBD2 as the D gene, but with no DNA this cannot be confirmed. The germline V gene encodes CDR1 KGHSH and CDR2 LQKENI. The CDR3 totals 16 residues. The CDR3 sequence is CASSPTSESSYNEQFF. The complete variable domain, with remaining parts taken from reference TRBV18 and TRBJ2-1, reads NAGVMQNPRHLVRRRGQEARLRCSPMKGHSHVYWYRQLPEEGLKFMVYLQKENIIDESGMPKERFSAEFPKEGPSILRIQQVVRGDSAAYFCASSPTSESSYNEQFFGPGTRLTVL.

This chain joins TRBV29-1 and TRBJ2-1; the D call of TRBD1 rests on TCRdb alone, since no DNA is present to check it. Germline CDR1 SQVTM, CDR2 ANQGSEA. There are 12 residues in the CDR3. The CDR3 loop reads CSPRTGGNEQFF.

This CDR3 reads CASSPAGQEAQYF. J is TRBJ2-5 and V is TRBV11-2; as DNA is missing, the TRBD2 call by TCRdb cannot be tested. This CDR3 comprises 13 residues. CDR1 is SGHAT, CDR2 FQNNGV, per germline. The variable domain in full, completed from reference TRBV11-2 and TRBJ2-5, reads EAGVAQSPRYKIIEKRQSVAFWCNPISGHATLYWYQQILGQGPKLLIQFQNNGVVDDSQLPKDRFSAERLKGVDSTLKIQPAKLEDSAVYLCASSPAGQEAQYFGPGTRLLVL.

The chain carries TRBV9 and TRBJ2-2. This CDR3 comprises 14 residues. The germline V gene encodes CDR1 SGDLS and CDR2 YYNGEE. The CDR3 protein is CASSAIGNTGELFF.

V usage is TRBV25-1 and J usage is TRBJ1-3. CDR1 and CDR2 from the germline V gene are MGHDK and SYGVNS. This CDR3 spans 13 amino acids. CDR3 loop: CATATGSGNTIYF.